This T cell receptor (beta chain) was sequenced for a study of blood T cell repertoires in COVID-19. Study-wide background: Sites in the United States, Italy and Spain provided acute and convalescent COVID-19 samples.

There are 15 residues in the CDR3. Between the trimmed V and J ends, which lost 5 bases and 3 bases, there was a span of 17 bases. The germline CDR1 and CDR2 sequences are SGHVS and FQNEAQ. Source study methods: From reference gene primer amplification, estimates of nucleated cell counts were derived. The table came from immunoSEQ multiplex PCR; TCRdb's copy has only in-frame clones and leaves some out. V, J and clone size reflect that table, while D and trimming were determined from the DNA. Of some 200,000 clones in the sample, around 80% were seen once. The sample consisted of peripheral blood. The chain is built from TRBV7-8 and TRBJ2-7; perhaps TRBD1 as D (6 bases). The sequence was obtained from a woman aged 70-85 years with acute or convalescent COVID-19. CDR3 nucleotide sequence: TGTGCCAGCAGCCTACAGGGACGCCCCGACTACGAGCAGTACTTC. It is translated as CASSLQGRPDYEQYF.